This T cell receptor (beta chain) emerged from a study of blood T cell repertoires in COVID-19. For the study at large: From the United States, Italy and Spain came samples of acute and convalescent COVID-19.

Assignment of participants to cohorts was predicated upon participant-reported clinical history. Each exposed participant met a COVID-19 case in the 2 weeks preceding study entry. Germline assignment: CDR1 SEHNR and CDR2 FQNEAQ (reference sequence). The CDR3 sequence is 11 residues long. V was cut by 3 bases and J by 4 bases, with 3 bases left in between. Per the original data handling: Cell counts per sample came from amplifying reference gene primers. TCRdb's table, derived via immunoSEQ multiplex PCR, lists solely in-frame clones and lacks some. Clone size and the V and J calls come from that table; the DNA yielded D and trimming. The sample records some 150,000 clones, around 80% being singletons.

This chain joins TRBV7-9 and TRBJ1-1, with unresolved D. The specimen sequenced was PBMCs or T cells enriched from blood (not recorded which). The source is a woman under 30 who had been exposed to COVID-19. The CDR3 sequence: CASSFGTEAFF. Written as DNA, the CDR3 is TGTGCCAGCAGCTTCGGCACTGAAGCTTTCTTT.